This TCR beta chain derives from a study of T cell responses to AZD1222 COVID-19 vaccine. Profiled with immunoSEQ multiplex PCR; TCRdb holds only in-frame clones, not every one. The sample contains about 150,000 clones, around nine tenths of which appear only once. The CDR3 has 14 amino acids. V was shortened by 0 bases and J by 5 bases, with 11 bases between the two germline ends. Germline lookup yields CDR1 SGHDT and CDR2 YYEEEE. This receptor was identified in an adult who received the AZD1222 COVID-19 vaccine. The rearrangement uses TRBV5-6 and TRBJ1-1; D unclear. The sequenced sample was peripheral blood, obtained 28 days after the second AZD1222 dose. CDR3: CASSLVILGTEAFF. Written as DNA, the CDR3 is TGTGCCAGCAGCTTGGTCATCCTTGGGACTGAAGCTTTCTTT.